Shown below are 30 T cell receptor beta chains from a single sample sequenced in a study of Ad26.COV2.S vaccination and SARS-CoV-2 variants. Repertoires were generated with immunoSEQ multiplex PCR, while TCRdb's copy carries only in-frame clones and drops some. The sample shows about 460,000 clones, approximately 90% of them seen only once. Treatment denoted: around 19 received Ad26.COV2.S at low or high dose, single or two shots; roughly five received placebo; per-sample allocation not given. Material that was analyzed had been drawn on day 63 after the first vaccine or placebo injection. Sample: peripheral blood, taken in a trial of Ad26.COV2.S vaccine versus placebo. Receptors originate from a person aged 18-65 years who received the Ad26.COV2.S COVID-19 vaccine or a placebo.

The CDR3 nucleotides are TGTGCCATCAGTCGGGACTTGACAGATACGCAGTATTTT. Encoded protein: CAISRDLTDTQYF. The V gene is TRBV10-3, the J gene TRBJ2-3; TRBD2 might be the D (6 bases). CDR1 and CDR2 (germline): ENHRY, SYGVKD. V was cut by 5 bases and J by 3 bases, with 9 bases left in between. The CDR3 has 13 residues.

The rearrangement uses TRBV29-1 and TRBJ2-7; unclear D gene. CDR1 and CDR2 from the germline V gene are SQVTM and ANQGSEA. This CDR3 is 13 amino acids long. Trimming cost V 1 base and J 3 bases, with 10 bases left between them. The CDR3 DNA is TGCAGCGTTGAAGTCGGGCGGTACTACGAGCAGTACTTC. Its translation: CSVEVGRYYEQYF.

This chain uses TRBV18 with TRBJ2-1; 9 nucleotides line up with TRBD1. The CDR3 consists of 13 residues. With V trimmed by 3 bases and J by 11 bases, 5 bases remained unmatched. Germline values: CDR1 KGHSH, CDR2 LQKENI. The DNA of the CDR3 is TGTGCCAGCTCACCGACAGGGGGTCAACAGCAGTTCTTC. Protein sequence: CASSPTGGQQQFF.

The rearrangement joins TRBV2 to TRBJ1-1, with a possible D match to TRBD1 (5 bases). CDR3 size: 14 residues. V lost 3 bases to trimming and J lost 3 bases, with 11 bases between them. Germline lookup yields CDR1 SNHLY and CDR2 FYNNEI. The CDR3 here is CASSDWRQYTEAFF. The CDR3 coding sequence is TGTGCCAGCAGTGATTGGAGACAGTACACTGAAGCTTTCTTT.

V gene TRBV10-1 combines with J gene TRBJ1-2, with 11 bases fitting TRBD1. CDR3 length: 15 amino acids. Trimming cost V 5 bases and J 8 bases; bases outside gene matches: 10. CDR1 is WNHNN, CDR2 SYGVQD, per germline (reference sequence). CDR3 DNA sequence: TGCGCCAGCAGTACTTGGGACAGGGGGTTAGAGGGCTACACCTTC. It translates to CASSTWDRGLEGYTF.

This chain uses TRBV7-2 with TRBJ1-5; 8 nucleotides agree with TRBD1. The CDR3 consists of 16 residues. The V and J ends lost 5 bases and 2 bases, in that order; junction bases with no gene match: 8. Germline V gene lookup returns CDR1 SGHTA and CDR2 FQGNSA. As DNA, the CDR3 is TGTGCCAGCAGCGGACAGGGAGGTTTTGGCAATCAGCCCCAGCATTTT. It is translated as CASSGQGGFGNQPQHF.

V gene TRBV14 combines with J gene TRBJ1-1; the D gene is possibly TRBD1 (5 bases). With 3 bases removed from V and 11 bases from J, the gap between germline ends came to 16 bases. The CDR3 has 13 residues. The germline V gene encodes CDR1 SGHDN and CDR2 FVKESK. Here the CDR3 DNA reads TGTGCCAGCAGCCAGGGGACCATTTCGGAGGCTTTCTTT. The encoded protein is CASSQGTISEAFF.

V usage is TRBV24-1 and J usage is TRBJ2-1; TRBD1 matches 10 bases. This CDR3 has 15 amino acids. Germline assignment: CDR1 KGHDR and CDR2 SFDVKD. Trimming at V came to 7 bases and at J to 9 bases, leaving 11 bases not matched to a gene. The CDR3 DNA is TGTGCCACCAGCCCCGGGACAGGGGTTCTTGGTGAGCAGTTCTTC. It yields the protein CATSPGTGVLGEQFF.

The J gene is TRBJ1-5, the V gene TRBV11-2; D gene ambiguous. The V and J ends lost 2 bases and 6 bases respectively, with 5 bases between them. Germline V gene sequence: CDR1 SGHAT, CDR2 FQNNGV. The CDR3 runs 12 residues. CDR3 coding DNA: TGTGCCAGCAGCTTATTTGGTCAGCCCCAGCATTTT. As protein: CASSLFGQPQHF.

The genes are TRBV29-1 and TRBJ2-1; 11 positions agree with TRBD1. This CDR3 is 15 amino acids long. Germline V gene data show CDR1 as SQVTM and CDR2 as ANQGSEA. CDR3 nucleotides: TGCAGTGGAACTGGGACAGGGGGGTTCTACAATGAGCAGTTCTTC. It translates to CSGTGTGGFYNEQFF.

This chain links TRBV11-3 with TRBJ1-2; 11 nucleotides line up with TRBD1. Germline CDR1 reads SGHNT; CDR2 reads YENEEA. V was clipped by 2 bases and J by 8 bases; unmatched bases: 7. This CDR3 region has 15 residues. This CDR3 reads CASSLQTGTGGGYTF. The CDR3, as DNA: TGTGCCAGCAGCTTACAAACCGGGACAGGGGGAGGCTACACCTTC.

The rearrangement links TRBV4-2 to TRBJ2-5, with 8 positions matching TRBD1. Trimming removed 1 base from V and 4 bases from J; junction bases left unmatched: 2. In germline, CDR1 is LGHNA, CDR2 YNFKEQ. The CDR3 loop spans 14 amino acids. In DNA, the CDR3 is TGTGCCAGCAGCCAAGTGGACAGGGTAGAGACCCAGTACTTC. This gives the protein CASSQVDRVETQYF.

Written as DNA, the CDR3 is TGTGCCAGTAGTATAGCCGTCTACAATGAGCAGTTCTTC. Encoded protein: CASSIAVYNEQFF. The chain uses TRBV19 and TRBJ2-1, with D hard to call. V lost 1 base, J lost 3 bases, and 4 bases lay in between. The CDR3 has 13 residues. The germline V gene encodes CDR1 LNHDA and CDR2 SQIVND (reference sequence).

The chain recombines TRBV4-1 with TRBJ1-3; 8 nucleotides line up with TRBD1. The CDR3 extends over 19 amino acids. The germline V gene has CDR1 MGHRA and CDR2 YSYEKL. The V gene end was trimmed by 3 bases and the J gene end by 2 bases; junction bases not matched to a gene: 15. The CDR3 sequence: CASSQSLMVTGATGNTIYF. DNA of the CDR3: TGCGCCAGCAGCCAGTCCTTGATGGTGACAGGGGCTACTGGAAACACCATATATTTT.

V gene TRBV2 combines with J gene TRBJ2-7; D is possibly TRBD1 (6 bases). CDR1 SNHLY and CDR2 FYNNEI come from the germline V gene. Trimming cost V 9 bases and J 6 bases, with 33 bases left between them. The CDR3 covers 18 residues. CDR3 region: CASPTHPQTGLRPLEQYF. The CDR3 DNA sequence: TGTGCCAGTCCCACCCATCCACAAACAGGGTTACGGCCTCTCGAGCAGTACTTC.

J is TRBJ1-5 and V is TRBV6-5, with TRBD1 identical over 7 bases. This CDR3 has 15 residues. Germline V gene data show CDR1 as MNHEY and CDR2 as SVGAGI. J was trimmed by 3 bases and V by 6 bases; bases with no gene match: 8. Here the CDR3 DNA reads TGTGCCAGCAGCAGGCGACAGGGTCCCAATCAGCCCCAGCATTTT. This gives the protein CASSRRQGPNQPQHF.

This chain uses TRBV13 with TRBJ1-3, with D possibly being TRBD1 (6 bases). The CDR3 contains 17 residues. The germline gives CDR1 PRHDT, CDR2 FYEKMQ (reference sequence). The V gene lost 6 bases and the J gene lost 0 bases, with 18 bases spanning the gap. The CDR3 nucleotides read TGTGCCAGCAGTTACAGGGACCCCCTAAGCTCTGGAAACACCATATATTTT. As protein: CASSYRDPLSSGNTIYF.

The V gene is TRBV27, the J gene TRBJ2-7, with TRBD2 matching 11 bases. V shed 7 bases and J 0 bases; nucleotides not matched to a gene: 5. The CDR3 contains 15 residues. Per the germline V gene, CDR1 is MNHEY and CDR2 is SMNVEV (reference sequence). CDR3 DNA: TGTGCCAGCAACGGTAGCGGGAGGGCCTCCTACGAGCAGTACTTC. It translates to CASNGSGRASYEQYF.

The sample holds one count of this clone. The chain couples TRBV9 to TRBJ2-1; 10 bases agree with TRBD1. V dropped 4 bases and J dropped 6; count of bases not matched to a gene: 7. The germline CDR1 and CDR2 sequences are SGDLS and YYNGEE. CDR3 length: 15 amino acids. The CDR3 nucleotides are TGTGCCAGCAGCTCCGGGACAGGGGACATCAATGAGCAGTTCTTC. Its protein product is CASSSGTGDINEQFF.

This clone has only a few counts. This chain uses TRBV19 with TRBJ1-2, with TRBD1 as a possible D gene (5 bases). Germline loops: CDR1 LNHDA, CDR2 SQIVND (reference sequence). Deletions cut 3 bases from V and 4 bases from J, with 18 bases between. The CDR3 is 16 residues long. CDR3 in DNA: TGTGCCAGTAGTATTTCTGGGGACCGATTCTTCTATGGCTACACCTTC. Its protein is CASSISGDRFFYGYTF.

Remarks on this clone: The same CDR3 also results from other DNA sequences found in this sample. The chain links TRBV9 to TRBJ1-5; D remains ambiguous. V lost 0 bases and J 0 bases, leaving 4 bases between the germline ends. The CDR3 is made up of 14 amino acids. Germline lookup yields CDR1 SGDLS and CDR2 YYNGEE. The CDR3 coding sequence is TGTGCCAGCAGCGTAGGCGGTAGCAATCAGCCCCAGCATTTT. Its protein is CASSVGGSNQPQHF.

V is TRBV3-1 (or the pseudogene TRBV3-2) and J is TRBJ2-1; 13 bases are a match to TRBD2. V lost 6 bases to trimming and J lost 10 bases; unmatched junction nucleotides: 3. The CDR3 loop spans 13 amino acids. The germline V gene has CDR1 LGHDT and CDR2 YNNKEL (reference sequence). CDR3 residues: CASRLAGGHEQFF. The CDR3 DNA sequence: TGTGCCAGCAGACTAGCGGGGGGGCACGAGCAGTTCTTC.

The CDR3 sequence: CASSYTGPNNQPQHF. Written as DNA, the CDR3 is TGTGCCAGCAGTTACACTGGCCCTAACAATCAGCCCCAGCATTTT. The chain employs TRBV6-5 and TRBJ1-5; D gene unclear. The CDR3 length is 15 residues. Trimming cost V 2 bases and J 3 bases, with 11 bases left between them. The germline CDR1 and CDR2 sequences are MNHEY and SVGAGI.

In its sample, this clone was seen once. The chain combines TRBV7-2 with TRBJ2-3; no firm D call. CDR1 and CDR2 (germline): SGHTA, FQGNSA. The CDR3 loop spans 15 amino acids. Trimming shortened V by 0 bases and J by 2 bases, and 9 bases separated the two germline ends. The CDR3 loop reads CASSLAPTATDTQYF. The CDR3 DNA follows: TGTGCCAGCAGCTTAGCCCCCACAGCCACAGATACGCAGTATTTT.

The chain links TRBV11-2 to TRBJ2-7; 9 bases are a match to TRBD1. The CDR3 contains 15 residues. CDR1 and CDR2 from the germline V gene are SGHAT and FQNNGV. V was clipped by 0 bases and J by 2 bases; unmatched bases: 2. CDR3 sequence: CASSLEGTGPYEQYF. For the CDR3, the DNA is TGTGCCAGCAGCTTAGAAGGGACAGGGCCCTACGAGCAGTACTTC.

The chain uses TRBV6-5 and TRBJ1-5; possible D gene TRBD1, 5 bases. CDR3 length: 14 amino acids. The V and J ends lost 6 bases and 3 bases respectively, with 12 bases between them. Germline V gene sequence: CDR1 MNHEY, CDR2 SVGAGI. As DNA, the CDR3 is TGTGCCAGCAGCCATGACAGCCCCAATCAGCCCCAGCATTTT. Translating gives CASSHDSPNQPQHF.

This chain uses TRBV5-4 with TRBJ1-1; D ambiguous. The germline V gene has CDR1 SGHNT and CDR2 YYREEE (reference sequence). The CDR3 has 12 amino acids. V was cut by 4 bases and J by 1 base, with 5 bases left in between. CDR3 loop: CASSTTNTEAFF. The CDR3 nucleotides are TGTGCCAGCAGCACCACGAACACTGAAGCTTTCTTT. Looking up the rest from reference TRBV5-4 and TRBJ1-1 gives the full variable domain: ETGVTQSPTHLIKTRGQQVTLRCSSQSGHNTVSWYQQALGQGPQFIFQYYREEENGRGNFPPRFSGLQFPNYSSELNVNALELDDSALYLCASSTTNTEAFFGQGTRLTVV.

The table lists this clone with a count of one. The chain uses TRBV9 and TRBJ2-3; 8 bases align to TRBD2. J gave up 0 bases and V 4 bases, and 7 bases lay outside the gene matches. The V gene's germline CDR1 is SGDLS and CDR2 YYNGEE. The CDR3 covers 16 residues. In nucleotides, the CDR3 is TGTGCCAGCAGCCGACGAGCGGGGGCTAGCACAGATACGCAGTATTTT. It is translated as CASSRRAGASTDTQYF.

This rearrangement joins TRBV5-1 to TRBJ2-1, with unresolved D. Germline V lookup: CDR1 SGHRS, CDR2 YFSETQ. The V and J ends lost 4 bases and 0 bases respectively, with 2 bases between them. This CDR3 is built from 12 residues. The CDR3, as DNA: TGCGCCAGCAGCCTCTCCTACAATGAGCAGTTCTTC. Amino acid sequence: CASSLSYNEQFF. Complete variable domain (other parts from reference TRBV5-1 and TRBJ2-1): KAGVTQTPRYLIKTRGQQVTLSCSPISGHRSVSWYQQTPGQGLQFLFEYFSETQRNKGNFPGRFSGRQFSNSRSEMNVSTLELGDSALYLCASSLSYNEQFFGPGTRLTVL.

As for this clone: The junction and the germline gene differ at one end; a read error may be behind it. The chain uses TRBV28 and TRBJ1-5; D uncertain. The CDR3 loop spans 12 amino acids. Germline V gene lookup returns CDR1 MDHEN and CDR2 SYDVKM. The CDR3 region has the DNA TGTGCCAGCAGTTTACTTGGTTTGTCCTGGGCTTTT. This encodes CASSLLGLSWAF.